The 9 T cell receptor beta chains in this list originate from one sample, sequenced in a study of blood T cell repertoires in COVID-19. Measured with immunoSEQ multiplex PCR; TCRdb has only the in-frame clones, and not every one. Here the sample spans around 120,000 clones, approximately 82% being singletons. Sequenced material: peripheral blood. The receptors derive from a man aged 65 to 79 with active or convalescent COVID-19.

This clone appeared a single time. The rearrangement links TRBV20-1 to TRBJ2-7, with TRBD2 matching 8 bases. This CDR3 has 14 amino acids. The ends lost 3 bases at V and 2 bases at J; junction bases unmatched: 6. Germline assignment: CDR1 DFQATT and CDR2 SNEGSKA (reference sequence). Here the CDR3 reads CSASVSGAPYEQYF. The CDR3 coding sequence is TGCAGTGCTAGTGTTAGCGGGGCCCCCTACGAGCAGTACTTC.

CDR3 residues: CASSGGASYGYTF. The CDR3 bases are TGTGCCAGCAGTGGTGGGGCCTCCTATGGCTACACCTTC. The chain couples TRBV6-4 to TRBJ1-2; TRBD1 might be the D (5 bases). Trimming cost V 4 bases and J 4 bases, with 10 bases left between them. The germline CDR1 and CDR2 sequences are MRHNA and SNTAGT. The CDR3 totals 13 residues.

J is TRBJ2-2 and V is TRBV6-2 or TRBV6-3; D gene ambiguous. The CDR3 totals 14 residues. V was cut by 5 bases and J by 4 bases, with 11 bases left in between. Germline CDR1 and CDR2: MNHEY and SVGEGT. This CDR3 reads CASSTLGSTGELFF. DNA of the CDR3: TGTGCCAGCAGTACCCTCGGGTCCACCGGGGAGCTGTTTTTT.

This clone has more than one count but fewer than ten. The chain joins TRBV2 to TRBJ1-3; D remains ambiguous. This CDR3 is built from 16 residues. CDR1 and CDR2 from the germline V gene are SNHLY and FYNNEI. Trimming took 3 bases from V and 0 from J, leaving 12 bases between them. CDR3 nucleotides: TGTGCCAGCAGTGAGACCCGGGTAATCTCTGGAAACACCATATATTTT. This codes for CASSETRVISGNTIYF.

Only one count was recorded for this clone. This rearrangement joins TRBV24-1 to TRBJ2-7, with TRBD1 matching 11 bases. The V and J ends lost 4 bases and 3 bases, in that order; junction bases with no gene match: 10. This CDR3 comprises 17 residues. Germline V gene sequence: CDR1 KGHDR, CDR2 SFDVKD. This CDR3 is CATSDPDRGPILYEQYF. As DNA, the CDR3 is TGTGCCACCAGTGACCCGGACAGGGGGCCTATTCTCTACGAGCAGTACTTC.

There are a few counts of this clone. The chain couples TRBV5-1 to TRBJ2-1; TRBD2 matches 7 bases. The CDR3 sequence is 15 residues long. V trimming: 1 base; J trimming: 8 bases; junction bases outside the gene matches: 9. Looked up from germline, CDR1 is SGHRS and CDR2 is YFSETQ. CDR3 sequence: CASSLSSAGDYEQFF. CDR3 DNA: TGCGCCAGCAGCTTGAGTTCTGCGGGGGATTATGAGCAGTTCTTC.

The V and J genes are TRBV11-3 and TRBJ2-7; 8 nucleotides agree with TRBD1. CDR3 length: 13 amino acids. J was trimmed by 2 bases and V by 8 bases; bases with no gene match: 5. Germline CDR1 is SGHNT and CDR2 is YENEEA. The DNA for the CDR3 is TGTGCCAGCGGAAGGACAGGGCCCTACGAGCAGTACTTC. Protein sequence: CASGRTGPYEQYF.

The chain carries TRBV19 and TRBJ1-3; D unresolved. The CDR3 totals 15 residues. V was cut by 1 base and J by 0 bases, with 7 bases left in between. Per the germline V gene, CDR1 is LNHDA and CDR2 is SQIVND (reference sequence). The CDR3 reads CASSIVLRSGNTIYF. The DNA of the CDR3 is TGTGCCAGTAGTATAGTCCTACGCTCTGGAAACACCATATATTTT.

The chain combines TRBV27 with TRBJ1-1, with a weak D call TRBD1 (5 bases). Germline CDR1 is MNHEY and CDR2 is SMNVEV (reference sequence). Deletions cut 2 bases from V and 1 base from J, with 14 bases between. The length of the CDR3 is 16 residues. Here the CDR3 DNA reads TGTGCCAGCAGTTTAGAATCCAGGGTGGGGAACACTGAAGCTTTCTTT. It yields the protein CASSLESRVGNTEAFF.